This T cell receptor (beta chain) was sequenced in a study of radiation and T cells in renal cell carcinoma. Study-wide results and limits: Baseline intratumoral clonotype presence is unknown without pretreatment biopsies.

The sample's time point: blood 2 weeks post-SBRT. Specified treatment: 15 Gy SBRT to primary tumor, nephrectomy 4 weeks later. Serial blood draws occurred at baseline and 2 and 4 weeks post-SBRT. The CDR3 is 15 residues long. V was clipped by 6 bases and J by 0 bases; unmatched bases: 6. The V gene's germline CDR1 is MNHGY and CDR2 SVAAGI. The sample holds one count of this clone. Its antigen is as yet unknown. Libraries were prepared by immunoSEQ multiplex PCR; TCRdb keeps only in-frame clonotypes and omits some of them. The table includes some 120,000 clones, roughly 91% detected once. The sequence came from an older woman with renal cell carcinoma. The chain employs TRBV6-9 and TRBJ2-3, with 7 bases matching TRBD1. The starting material was blood, obtained from a patient whose treatment included radiotherapy and nephrectomy. CDR3: CASRRQGESTDTQYF. CDR3 DNA sequence: TGTGCCAGCAGAAGACAGGGAGAAAGCACAGATACGCAGTATTTT.